This TCR beta chain was observed in a study of Ad26.COV2.S vaccination and SARS-CoV-2 variants. Stated treatment: roughly 18 received Ad26.COV2.S at low or high dose, single or two shots; a few received placebo; per-sample allocation not given. Day 63 following the first vaccine or placebo injection was when the samples were taken. A single count supports this clone. The table came from immunoSEQ multiplex PCR; TCRdb's copy has only in-frame clones and leaves some out. Counted here are approximately 420,000 clones, approximately 90% occurring once; the ten biggest clones make up roughly 3%. This CDR3 spans 13 amino acids. Trimming cost V 6 bases and J 7 bases, with 15 bases left between them.

This sample comprised peripheral blood, obtained in a trial of Ad26.COV2.S vaccine versus placebo. The chain has TRBV12-3 or TRBV12-4 and TRBJ1-2, with D perhaps TRBD1 (6 bases). The source of this sequence is a person between 18 and 65 years old who received the Ad26.COV2.S COVID-19 vaccine or a placebo. The CDR3 is CASRPTTGSGYTF. In DNA, the CDR3 is TGTGCCAGCAGACCCACCACAGGGTCTGGCTACACCTTC.